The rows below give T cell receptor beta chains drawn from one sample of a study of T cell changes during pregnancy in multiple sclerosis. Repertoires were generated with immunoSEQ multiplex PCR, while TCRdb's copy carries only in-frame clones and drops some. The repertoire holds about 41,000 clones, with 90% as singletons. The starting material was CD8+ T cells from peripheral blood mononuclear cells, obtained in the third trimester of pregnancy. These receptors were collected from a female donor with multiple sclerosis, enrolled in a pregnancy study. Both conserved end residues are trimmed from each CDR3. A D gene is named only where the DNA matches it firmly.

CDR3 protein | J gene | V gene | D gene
ASLARTGSAF | TRBJ1-1 | TRBV2 | TRBD1
ASSIRDSGQPQH | TRBJ1-5 | TRBV19 | TRBD1
ASSFGGANSPLH | TRBJ1-6 | TRBV27 | .
AWSRGLGGELF | TRBJ2-2 | TRBV30 | .
ASSIFAGTSGANVLT | TRBJ2-6 | TRBV19 | .
ASSPGTSGVYEQY | TRBJ2-7 | TRBV5-1 | TRBD2
ASSSTLAGFYEQY | TRBJ2-7 | TRBV7-9 | TRBD2
ASSAHSGGALDTQY | TRBJ2-3 | TRBV9 | TRBD2
ASSPGSGEETQY | TRBJ2-5 | TRBV9 | .
ASSLEGEGEAF | TRBJ1-1 | TRBV11-2 | .
AWSEGLPQETQY | TRBJ2-5 | TRBV30 | .
ASSQDSSGGSYEQY | TRBJ2-7 | TRBV4-3 | TRBD2
ASSLWASSYEQY | TRBJ2-7 | TRBV27 | .
ASSVAGTGRTEAF | TRBJ1-1 | TRBV9 | .
ASSTGQGSDEQF | TRBJ2-1 | TRBV9 | TRBD1
ASSLDPGTGSTIGKLF | TRBJ1-4 | TRBV11-2 | .
ASSLQGGSTDTQY | TRBJ2-3 | TRBV23-1 | .
ASSLWEGNYGYT | TRBJ1-2 | TRBV5-6 | .
ASSMTGTYTEAF | TRBJ1-1 | TRBV9 | .
ASSLGHTGELF | TRBJ2-2 | TRBV27 | .
SVAPGDRGHEQY | TRBJ2-7 | TRBV29-1 | TRBD1
SERFPQPQH | TRBJ1-5 | TRBV20-1 | .
ASSSGTSGGAYEQF | TRBJ2-1 | TRBV7-6 | TRBD2
ASSLGVGQLQETQY | TRBJ2-5 | TRBV5-1 | TRBD1
ASSGPTGELF | TRBJ2-2 | TRBV11-2 | .
ASSLSLGEGFYEQY | TRBJ2-7 | TRBV27 | TRBD2
AWSVGSVEAF | TRBJ1-1 | TRBV30 | .
ASSSAYGYEQY | . | TRBV5-6 | .
ASRWDRGSYEQY | TRBJ2-7 | TRBV27 | TRBD1
ASSLSEVGNQPQH | TRBJ1-5 | TRBV5-6 | .
ASSEEASYEQY | TRBJ2-7 | TRBV9 | .
ASSPLAGVAYEQY | TRBJ2-7 | TRBV4-2 | .
ASSQEGAGREQF | TRBJ2-1 | TRBV14 | TRBD2
ASSLQGDDQPQH | TRBJ1-5 | TRBV27 | .
AWSSYGGTTGEETQY | TRBJ2-5 | TRBV30 | .
ASSQDPLTGEEFQPQH | TRBJ1-5 | TRBV4-1 | TRBD1
ASSAGQGAWANYGYT | TRBJ1-2 | TRBV28 | TRBD1
ASSRPTTRFGELF | TRBJ2-2 | TRBV7-9 | .
ATPQGGQLNTEAF | TRBJ1-1 | TRBV4-3 | TRBD1
AISEGRAGGFHEQY | TRBJ2-7 | TRBV10-3 | TRBD1
ASSTQGNPH | TRBJ1-2 | TRBV28 | .
ASSPFPGQGLGYT | TRBJ1-2 | TRBV21-1 | .
ASSLQYLREQY | TRBJ2-7 | TRBV6-5 | .
ASSVTVGQGAETQY | TRBJ2-5 | TRBV9 | TRBD1
ASRGDREAYEQY | TRBJ2-7 | TRBV6-1 | TRBD1
ASSFGSASGRYEQY | TRBJ2-7 | TRBV7-2 | TRBD2
ASSEYVNTGELF | TRBJ2-2 | TRBV21-1 | .
AISDRGSDEQY | TRBJ2-7 | TRBV10-3 | .